This T cell receptor (beta chain) was identified during a study of cytomegalovirus exposure and HLA in healthy donors. Whole-study results and caveats: Near-uniform donor sequencing depth was presumed by presence/absence analyses. Within an earlier analysis, most TCR beta V segments proved productive either about 87% or about 30% of the time. Analysis performed later showed TCR beta chains linked to HLA being more clonally expanded than equally common others.

With respect to this clone: The antigen remains undetermined.

Amplification used 60 Vbeta primers and 13 Jbeta primers. The assay was immunoSEQ multiplex PCR, and TCRdb's table has in-frame clones only and misses some. This table holds under 200,000 clones, roughly 86% found once. Trimming stripped 3 bases from V and 5 bases from J, with 13 bases between. CDR3 length equals 14 residues. CDR1 is KGHSH, CDR2 LQKENI, per germline. Sequenced: PBMCs. The genes are TRBV18 and TRBJ2-5; weak D call: TRBD2 (6 bases). This sequence originates from a man aged 40-55 years in good health and CMV-seropositive. The CDR3 region is CASSPGTWGETQYF. CDR3 sequence (DNA): TGTGCCAGCTCACCGGGGACTTGGGGGGAGACCCAGTACTTC.